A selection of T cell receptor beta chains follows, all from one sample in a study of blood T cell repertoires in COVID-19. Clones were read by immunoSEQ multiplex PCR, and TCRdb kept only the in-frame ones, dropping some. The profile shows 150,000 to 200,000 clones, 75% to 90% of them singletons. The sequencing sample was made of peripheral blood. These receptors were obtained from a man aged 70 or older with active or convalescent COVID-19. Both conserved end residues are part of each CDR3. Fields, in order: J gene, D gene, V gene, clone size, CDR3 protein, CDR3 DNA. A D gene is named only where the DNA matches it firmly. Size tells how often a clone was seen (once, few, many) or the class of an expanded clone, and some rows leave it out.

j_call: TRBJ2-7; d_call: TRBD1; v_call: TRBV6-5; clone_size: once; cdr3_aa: CATSPGDRDEQYF; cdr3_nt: TGTGCCACCTCCCCCGGGGACAGGGACGAGCAGTACTTC
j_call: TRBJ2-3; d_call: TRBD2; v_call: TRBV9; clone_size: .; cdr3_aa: CASSVGLAATDTQYF; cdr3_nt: TGTGCCAGCAGCGTAGGGCTAGCGGCCACAGATACGCAGTATTTT
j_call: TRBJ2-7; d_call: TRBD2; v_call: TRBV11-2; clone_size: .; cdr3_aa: CASGRTSGFFYEQYF; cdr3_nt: TGTGCCAGCGGCCGGACTAGCGGGTTTTTTTACGAGCAGTACTTC
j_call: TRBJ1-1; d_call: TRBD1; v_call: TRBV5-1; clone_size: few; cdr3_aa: CASSQNRGLNTEAFF; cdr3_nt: TGCGCCAGCAGCCAGAACAGGGGATTGAACACTGAAGCTTTCTTT
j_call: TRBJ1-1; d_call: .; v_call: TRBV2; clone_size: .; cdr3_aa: CASRWAANTEAFF; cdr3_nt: TGTGCCAGCAGGTGGGCAGCGAACACTGAAGCTTTCTTT
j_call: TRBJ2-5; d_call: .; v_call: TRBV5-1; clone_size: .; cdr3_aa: CASSTAGTRTPETQYF; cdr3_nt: TGCGCCAGCAGCACGGCCGGGACAAGGACGCCAGAGACCCAGTACTTC
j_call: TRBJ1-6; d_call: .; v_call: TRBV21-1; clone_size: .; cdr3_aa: CASSKVGTGHSPLHF; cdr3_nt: TGTGCCAGCAGCAAAGTAGGGACAGGGCATTCACCCCTCCACTTT
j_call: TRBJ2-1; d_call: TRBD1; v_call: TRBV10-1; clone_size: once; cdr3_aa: CASGGAGGRDEQFF; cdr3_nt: TGCGCCAGCGGTGGGGCAGGGGGCAGGGATGAGCAGTTCTTC
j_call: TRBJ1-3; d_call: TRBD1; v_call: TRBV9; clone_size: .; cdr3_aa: CASSVATREGAGNTIYF; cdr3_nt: TGTGCCAGCAGCGTAGCTACGAGAGAGGGGGCGGGAAACACCATATATTTT
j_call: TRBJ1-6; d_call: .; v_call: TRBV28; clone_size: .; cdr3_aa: CASSSGSVGDSPLHF; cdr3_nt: TGTGCCAGCAGTTCCGGGAGCGTGGGGGACTCACCCCTCCACTTT
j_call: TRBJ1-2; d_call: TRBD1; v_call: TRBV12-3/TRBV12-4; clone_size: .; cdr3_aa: CASTADRLGGYTF; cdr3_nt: TGTGCCAGCACCGCGGACAGGCTGGGTGGCTACACCTTC
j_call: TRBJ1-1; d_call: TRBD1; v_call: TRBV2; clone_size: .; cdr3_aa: CASRKTGTEAFF; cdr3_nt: TGTGCCAGCAGGAAGACAGGGACTGAAGCTTTCTTT
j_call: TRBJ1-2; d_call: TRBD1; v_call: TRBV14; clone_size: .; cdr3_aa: CASSRAGGPYGYTF; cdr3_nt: TGTGCCAGCAGCAGGGCAGGGGGCCCCTATGGCTACACCTTC
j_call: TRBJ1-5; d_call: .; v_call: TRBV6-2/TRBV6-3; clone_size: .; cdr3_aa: CASSYRPTNQPQHF; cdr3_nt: TGTGCCAGCAGTTACCGCCCTACTAATCAGCCCCAGCATTTT
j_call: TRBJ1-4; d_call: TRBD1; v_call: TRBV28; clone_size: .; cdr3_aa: CASSSQGAANEKLFF; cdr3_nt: TGTGCCAGCAGTTCCCAGGGGGCGGCTAATGAAAAACTGTTTTTT
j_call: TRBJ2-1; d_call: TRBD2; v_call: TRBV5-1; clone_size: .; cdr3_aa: CASMAGGPNEQFF; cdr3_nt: TGCGCCAGCATGGCGGGGGGGCCGAATGAGCAGTTCTTC
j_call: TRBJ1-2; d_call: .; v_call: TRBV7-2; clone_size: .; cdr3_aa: CASSSVGGNYGYTF; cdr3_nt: TGTGCCAGCAGCTCCGTTGGGGGGAACTATGGCTACACCTTC